This T cell receptor beta chain was captured in a study of blood T cell repertoires in COVID-19. Study-wide context: Specimens from acute and convalescent COVID-19 originated in the United States, Italy and Spain. Sample material is recorded as cDNA or gDNA derived from T cells, B-cell-depleted T cells, or PBMCs.

The CDR3 has 14 amino acids. Trimming left V 5 bases short and J 1 base short, with 11 bases between. Germline loops: CDR1 SGHAT, CDR2 FQNNGV. Some clones are missing from TCRdb's copy, which holds only in-frame ones; the method was immunoSEQ multiplex PCR. The repertoire includes 95,000 to 100,000 clones, 90% to 95% of them detected once, and 15% to 20% sits in the top ten. The receptor's source is a man aged 45-65 years with acute or convalescent COVID-19. This chain links TRBV11-2 with TRBJ1-1; D is perhaps TRBD1 (5 bases). Sequencing input: peripheral blood. CDR3 amino acids: CASSIRQSNTEAFF. CDR3 in DNA: TGTGCCAGCAGCATTCGACAGTCGAACACTGAAGCTTTCTTT.